This T cell receptor beta chain was identified during a study of T-cell reconstitution after alpha-beta-depleted transplantation in children. Study-wide findings and caveats: There were reportedly several hundred expanded graft clones from which alpha-beta T cells came about two months after transplant.

Unique molecular identifiers were incorporated into the prepared TCRbeta library. Each CDR3 protein gets one entry after TCRdb re-called the PCR reads with MiXCR. The sample carries almost 600,000 distinct CDR3 sequences, more than 20% recorded once. The CDR3 loop spans 19 amino acids. The germline CDR1 and CDR2 sequences are SGHTA and FQGTGA. J lost 0 bases, V lost 5 bases, and 8 bases had no gene match. This clonotype showed up just a few times. The antigen remains undetermined. Sequencing was performed on PBMCs, taken before TCRalphabeta/CD19-depleted stem cell transplant. The rearrangement joins TRBV7-3 to TRBJ2-2; 14 bases fit TRBD2. The sequence was collected from a boy under two years old with Wiskott-Aldrich syndrome, due to receive a stem cell transplant. This CDR3 is CASSPQGLAGASNTGELFF. The CDR3 DNA is TGTGCCAGCAGCCCCCAGGGACTAGCGGGAGCGTCGAACACCGGGGAGCTGTTTTTT. Based on the CDR3 plus reference TRBV7-3 and TRBJ2-2, the full variable domain is GAGVSQTPSNKVTEKGKYVELRCDPISGHTALYWYRQSLGQGPEFLIYFQGTGAADDSGLPNDRFFAVRPEGSVSTLKIQRTERGDSAVYLCASSPQGLAGASNTGELFFGEGSRLTVL.